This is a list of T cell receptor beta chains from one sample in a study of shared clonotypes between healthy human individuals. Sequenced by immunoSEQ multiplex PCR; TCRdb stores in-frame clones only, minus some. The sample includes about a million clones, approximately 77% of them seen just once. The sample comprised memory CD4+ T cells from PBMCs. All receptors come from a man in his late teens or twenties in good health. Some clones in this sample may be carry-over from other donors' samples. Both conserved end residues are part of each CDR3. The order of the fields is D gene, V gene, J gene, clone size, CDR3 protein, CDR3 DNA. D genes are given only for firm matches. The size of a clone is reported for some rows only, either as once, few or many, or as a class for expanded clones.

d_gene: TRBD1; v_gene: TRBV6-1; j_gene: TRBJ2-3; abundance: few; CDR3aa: CASSGQGYTDTQYF; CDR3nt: TGTGCCAGCAGCGGACAGGGGTACACAGATACGCAGTATTTT
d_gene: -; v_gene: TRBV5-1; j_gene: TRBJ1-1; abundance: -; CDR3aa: CASSLQGFYTEAFF; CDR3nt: TGCGCCAGCAGCTTGCAGGGTTTTTACACTGAAGCTTTCTTT
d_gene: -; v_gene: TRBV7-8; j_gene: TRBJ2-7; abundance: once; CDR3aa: CASSFVAGDHEQYF; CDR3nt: TGTGCCAGCAGCTTTGTCGCAGGGGACCACGAGCAGTACTTC
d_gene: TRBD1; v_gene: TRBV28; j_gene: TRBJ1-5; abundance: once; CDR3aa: CASSPEGAKRSQPQHF; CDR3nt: TGTGCCAGCAGTCCAGAGGGGGCCAAGAGGAGTCAGCCCCAGCATTTT
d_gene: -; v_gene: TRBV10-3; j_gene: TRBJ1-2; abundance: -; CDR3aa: CAISEWQGSAANYGYTF; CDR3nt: TGTGCCATCAGTGAGTGGCAAGGGTCAGCCGCTAACTATGGCTACACCTTC
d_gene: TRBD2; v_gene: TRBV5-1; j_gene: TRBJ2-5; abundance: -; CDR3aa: CASSGGTSGGETQYF; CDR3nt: TGCGCCAGCAGCGGGGGAACTAGCGGAGGGGAGACCCAGTACTTC
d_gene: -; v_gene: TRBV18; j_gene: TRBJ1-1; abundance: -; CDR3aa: CASSPQPNGMNTEAFF; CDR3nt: TGTGCCAGCTCACCACAACCCAATGGGATGAACACTGAAGCTTTCTTT
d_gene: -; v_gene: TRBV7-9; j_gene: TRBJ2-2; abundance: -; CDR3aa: CASSLTIATGELFF; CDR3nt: TGTGCCAGCAGCTTGACTATCGCTACCGGGGAGCTGTTTTTT
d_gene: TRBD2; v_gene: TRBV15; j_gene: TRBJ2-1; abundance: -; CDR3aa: CATSRNPTSENYNEQFF; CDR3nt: TGTGCCACCAGCAGGAACCCGACTAGCGAAAATTACAATGAGCAGTTCTTC
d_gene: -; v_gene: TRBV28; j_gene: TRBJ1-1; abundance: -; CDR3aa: CASSFSVEAFF; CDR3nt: TGTGCCAGCAGTTTCTCAGTTGAAGCTTTCTTT
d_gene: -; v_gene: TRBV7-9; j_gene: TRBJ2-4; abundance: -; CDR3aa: CASSLVGRENIQYF; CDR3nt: TGTGCCAGCAGCTTAGTGGGGCGGGAAAACATTCAGTACTTC
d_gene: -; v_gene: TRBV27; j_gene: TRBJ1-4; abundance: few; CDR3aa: CASSPYDIATNEKLFF; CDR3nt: TGTGCCAGCAGCCCCTATGATATAGCAACTAATGAAAAACTGTTTTTT
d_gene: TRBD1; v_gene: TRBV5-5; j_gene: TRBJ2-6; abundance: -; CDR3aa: CASSWGQGASGANVLTF; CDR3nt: TGTGCCAGCAGTTGGGGACAGGGGGCATCTGGGGCCAACGTCCTGACTTTC
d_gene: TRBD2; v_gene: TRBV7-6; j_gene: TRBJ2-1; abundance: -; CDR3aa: CASSHSGRSSEQFF; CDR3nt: TGTGCCAGCAGCCATAGCGGGAGGAGTAGTGAGCAGTTCTTC
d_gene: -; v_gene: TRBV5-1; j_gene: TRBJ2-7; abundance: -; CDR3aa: CASSLADSAAAYEQYF; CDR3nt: TGCGCCAGCAGCTTGGCCGATTCGGCAGCAGCCTACGAGCAGTACTTC
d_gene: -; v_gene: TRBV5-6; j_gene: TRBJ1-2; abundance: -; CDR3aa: CASSEQVEKGYTF; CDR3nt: TGTGCCAGCAGCGAACAGGTGGAGAAGGGCTACACCTTC
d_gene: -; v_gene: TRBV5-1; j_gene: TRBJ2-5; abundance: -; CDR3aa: CASSRTFGGAETQYF; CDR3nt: TGCGCCAGCAGCCGAACTTTTGGGGGGGCAGAGACCCAGTACTTC
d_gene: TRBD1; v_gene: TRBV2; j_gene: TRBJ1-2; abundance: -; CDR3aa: CASSVARTGLYGYTF; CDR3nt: TGTGCCAGCTCCGTTGCACGGACAGGCCTCTATGGCTACACCTTC
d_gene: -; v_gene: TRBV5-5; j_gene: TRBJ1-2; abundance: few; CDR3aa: CASSFQKDGYTF; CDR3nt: TGTGCCAGCAGCTTTCAGAAGGATGGCTACACCTTC
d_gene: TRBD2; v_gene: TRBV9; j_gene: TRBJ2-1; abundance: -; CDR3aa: CASSTRAGVGNEQFF; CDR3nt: TGTGCCAGCAGCACCCGAGCGGGAGTGGGTAATGAGCAGTTCTTC
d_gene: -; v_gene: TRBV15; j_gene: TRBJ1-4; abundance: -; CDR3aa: CATSRDEREKLFF; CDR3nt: TGTGCCACCAGCAGAGATGAGCGTGAAAAACTGTTTTTT
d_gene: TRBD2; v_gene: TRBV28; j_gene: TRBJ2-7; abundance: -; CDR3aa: CASSLGLAGTYEQYF; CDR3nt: TGTGCCAGCAGTTTAGGTCTAGCGGGAACCTACGAGCAGTACTTC
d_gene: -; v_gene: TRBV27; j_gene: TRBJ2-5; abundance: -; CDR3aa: CASSLRVGKEETQYF; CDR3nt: TGTGCCAGCAGCCTCAGGGTCGGGAAGGAAGAGACCCAGTACTTC
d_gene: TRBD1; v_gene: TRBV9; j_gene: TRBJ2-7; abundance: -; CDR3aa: CASSVGVTGGLYF; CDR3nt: TGTGCCAGCAGCGTAGGGGTTACAGGGGGTCTGTACTTC
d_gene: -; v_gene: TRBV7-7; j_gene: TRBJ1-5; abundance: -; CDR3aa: CASSLDVNQPQHF; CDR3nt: TGTGCCAGCAGCTTAGACGTCAATCAGCCCCAGCATTTT
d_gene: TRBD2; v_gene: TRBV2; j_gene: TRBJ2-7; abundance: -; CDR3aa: CASSEHLAGIRGGYEQYF; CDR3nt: TGTGCCAGCAGTGAACACCTAGCGGGAATCCGCGGGGGGTACGAGCAGTACTTC
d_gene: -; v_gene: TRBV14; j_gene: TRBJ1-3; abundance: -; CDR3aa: CASSPWVRGSGNTIYF; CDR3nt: TGTGCCAGCAGCCCTTGGGTTCGGGGCTCTGGAAACACCATATATTTT
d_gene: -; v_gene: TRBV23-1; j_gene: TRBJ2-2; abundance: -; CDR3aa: CASSPTGTRNGELFF; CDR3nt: TGCGCCAGCAGCCCGACCGGGACAAGGAATGGGGAGCTGTTTTTT
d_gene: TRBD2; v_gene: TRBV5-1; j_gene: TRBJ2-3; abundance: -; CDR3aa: CASSLGGLAGGAGDTQYF; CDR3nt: TGCGCCAGCAGCTTGGGAGGGCTAGCGGGAGGAGCGGGAGATACGCAGTATTTT
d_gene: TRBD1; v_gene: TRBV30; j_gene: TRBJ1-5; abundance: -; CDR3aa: CAWKRGTGVNQPQHF; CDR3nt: TGTGCCTGGAAAAGAGGGACAGGTGTTAATCAGCCCCAGCATTTT
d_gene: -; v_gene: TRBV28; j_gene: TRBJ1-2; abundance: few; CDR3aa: CASTLAAGNYGYTF; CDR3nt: TGTGCCAGCACCTTAGCAGCAGGGAACTATGGCTACACCTTC
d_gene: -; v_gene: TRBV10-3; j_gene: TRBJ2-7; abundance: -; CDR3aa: CAISESGAREQYF; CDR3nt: TGTGCCATCAGTGAGTCAGGGGCCCGCGAGCAGTACTTC
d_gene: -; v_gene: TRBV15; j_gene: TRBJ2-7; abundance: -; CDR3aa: CATSRSEESPQYF; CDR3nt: TGTGCCACCAGCCGCTCTGAGGAGTCCCCGCAGTACTTC
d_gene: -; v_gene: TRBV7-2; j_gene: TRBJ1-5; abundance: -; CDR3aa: CASSLRGNQPQHF; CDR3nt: TGTGCCAGCAGCTTACGGGGGAATCAGCCCCAGCATTTT
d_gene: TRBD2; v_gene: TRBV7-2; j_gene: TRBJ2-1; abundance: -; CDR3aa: CASSLQRGTSGYNEQFF; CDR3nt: TGTGCCAGCAGCTTGCAGAGAGGGACTAGCGGGTACAATGAGCAGTTCTTC
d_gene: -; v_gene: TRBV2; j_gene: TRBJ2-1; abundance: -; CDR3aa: CASSELLNEQFF; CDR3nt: TGTGCCAGCAGTGAACTCCTCAATGAGCAGTTCTTC
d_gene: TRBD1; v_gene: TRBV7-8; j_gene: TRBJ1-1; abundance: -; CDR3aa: CASSLRDRDTEAFF; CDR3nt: TGTGCCAGCAGCTTAAGGGACAGGGACACTGAAGCTTTCTTT
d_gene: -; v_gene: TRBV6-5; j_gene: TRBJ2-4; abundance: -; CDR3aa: CASSLVNIQYF; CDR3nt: TGTGCCAGCAGTTTAGTAAACATTCAGTACTTC
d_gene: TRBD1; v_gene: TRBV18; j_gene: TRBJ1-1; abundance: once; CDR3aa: CASSPPLDAGGTEAFF; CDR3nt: TGTGCCAGCTCACCACCCTTGGACGCAGGGGGGACTGAAGCTTTCTTT
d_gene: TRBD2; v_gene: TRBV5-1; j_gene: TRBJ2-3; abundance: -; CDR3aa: CASSPQPSGRASDTQYF; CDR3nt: TGCGCCAGCAGCCCCCAGCCTAGCGGGAGGGCCAGTGATACGCAGTATTTT
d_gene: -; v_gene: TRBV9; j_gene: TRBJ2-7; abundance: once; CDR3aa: CASSADDGREQYF; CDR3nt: TGTGCCAGCAGCGCCGACGATGGGCGCGAGCAGTACTTC
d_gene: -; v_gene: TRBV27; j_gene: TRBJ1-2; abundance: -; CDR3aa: CASSLIQGRGYTF; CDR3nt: TGTGCCAGCAGTTTGATACAGGGACGTGGCTACACCTTC
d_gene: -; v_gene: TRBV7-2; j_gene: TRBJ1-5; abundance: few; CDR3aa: CASSGAINQPQHF; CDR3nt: TGTGCCAGCAGCGGGGCCATAAATCAGCCCCAGCATTTT
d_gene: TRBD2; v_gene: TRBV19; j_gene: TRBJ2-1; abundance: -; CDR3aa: CASTGSGRNEQFF; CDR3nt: TGTGCCAGTACGGGTAGCGGGAGGAATGAGCAGTTCTTC
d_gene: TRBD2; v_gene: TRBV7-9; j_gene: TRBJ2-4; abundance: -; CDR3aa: CASSSRTSEGIQYF; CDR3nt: TGTGCCAGCAGCTCAAGGACTAGCGAGGGGATACAGTACTTC
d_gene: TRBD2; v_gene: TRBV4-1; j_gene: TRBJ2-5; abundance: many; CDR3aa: CASSPRVAGGEQYF; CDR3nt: TGCGCCAGCAGCCCCCGGGTAGCGGGAGGTGAGCAGTACTTC
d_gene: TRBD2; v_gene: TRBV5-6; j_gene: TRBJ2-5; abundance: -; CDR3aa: CASSLYRLAGGLQETQYF; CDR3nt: TGTGCCAGCAGCTTGTATCGGCTAGCGGGAGGGCTACAAGAGACCCAGTACTTC
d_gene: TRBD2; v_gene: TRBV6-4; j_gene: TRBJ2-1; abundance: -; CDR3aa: CASSRETSGTYNEQFF; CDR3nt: TGTGCCAGCAGTAGGGAGACAAGCGGGACCTACAATGAGCAGTTCTTC
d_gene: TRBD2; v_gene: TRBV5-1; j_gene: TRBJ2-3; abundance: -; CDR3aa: CASRTAGGTDTQYF; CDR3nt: TGCGCCAGCAGGACAGCGGGAGGGACAGATACGCAGTATTTT
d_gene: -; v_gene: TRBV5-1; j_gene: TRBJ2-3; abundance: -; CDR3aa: CASSFPESTDTQYF; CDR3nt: TGCGCCAGCAGCTTCCCAGAGAGCACAGATACGCAGTATTTT
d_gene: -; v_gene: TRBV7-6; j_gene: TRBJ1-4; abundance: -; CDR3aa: CASSPRAQGYEKLFF; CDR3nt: TGTGCCAGCAGCCCTAGAGCACAGGGATATGAAAAACTGTTTTTT
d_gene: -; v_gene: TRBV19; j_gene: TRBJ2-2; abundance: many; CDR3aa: CASSPQNTGELFF; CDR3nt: TGTGCCAGTAGTCCACAGAACACCGGGGAGCTGTTTTTT
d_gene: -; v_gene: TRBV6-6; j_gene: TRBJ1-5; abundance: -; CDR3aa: CASSSGQWEVFQHF; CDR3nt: TGTGCCAGCAGTTCCGGACAGTGGGAGGTGTTCCAGCATTTT
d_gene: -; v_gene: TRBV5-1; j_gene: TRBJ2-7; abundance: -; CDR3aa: CASSRDSSSYEQYF; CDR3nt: TGCGCCAGCAGCCGGGACTCGAGCTCCTACGAGCAGTACTTC